Following are 28 T cell receptor beta chains from one sample sequenced in a study of human T cells and chemical hapten exposure. A single record per CDR3 protein comes from TCRdb applying MiXCR to the RACE reads. The sample carries 52,000 or so distinct CDR3 sequences, roughly a tenth recorded once. Time point specified: pre-sensitization, week 0. Treatment defined: therapeutic diphenylcyclopropenone sensitization with weekly scalp DPC. The sample here was whole blood, taken in connection with sensitization to the hapten diphenylcyclopropenone (DPC). These TCRs come from a man aged 40-50 years with alopecia areata. Some clones in this sample may be carry-over from other donors' samples.

The table lists this clonotype with a few counts. The CDR3 DNA reads as TGTGCCAGCAGCTTACCGGGACGGACAGCAACAGATACGCAGTATTTT. This sequence encodes CASSLPGRTATDTQYF. This chain uses TRBV7-2 with TRBJ2-3, with D perhaps matching TRBD1 (6 bases). The ends were cut back, 2 bases at V and 3 bases at J, with 15 bases in the middle. CDR1 SGHTA and CDR2 FQGNSA come from the germline V gene. CDR3 length: 16 amino acids.

At least ten counts were recorded for this clonotype. This CDR3 reads CASSLRLGWDTEAFF. DNA of the CDR3: TGTGCCAGCAGTTTAAGGTTAGGCTGGGACACTGAAGCTTTCTTT. The V and J genes are TRBV28 and TRBJ1-1; D not resolved. Between the trimmed V and J ends, which lost 2 bases and 3 bases, there was a span of 13 bases. Germline V gene sequence: CDR1 MDHEN, CDR2 SYDVKM. The CDR3 sequence is 15 residues long.

In its sample, this clonotype was seen a few times. The chain employs TRBV6-4 and TRBJ2-3; D remains unclear. The CDR3 loop spans 15 amino acids. Trimming stripped 3 bases from V and 0 bases from J, with 10 bases between. Germline CDR1 reads MRHNA; CDR2 reads SNTAGT. The CDR3 DNA sequence: TGTGCCAGCAGTGAGGTCGGAACTAGCACAGATACGCAGTATTTT. Its protein product is CASSEVGTSTDTQYF.

This chain links TRBV7-8 with TRBJ1-5; D unresolved. V lost 3 bases to trimming and J lost 3 bases, with 9 bases between them. CDR1 is SGHVS, CDR2 FQNEAQ, per germline. CDR3 length: 14 amino acids. CDR3 sequence reads: CASSFMGDNQPQHF. CDR3 bases: TGTGCCAGCAGCTTCATGGGCGACAATCAGCCCCAGCATTTT. Full variable domain (rest looked up from reference TRBV7-8 and TRBJ1-5): GAGVSQSPRYKVAKRGQDVALRCDPISGHVSLFWYQQALGQGPEFLTYFQNEAQLDKSGLPSDRFFAERPEGSVSTLKIQRTQQEDSAVYLCASSFMGDNQPQHFGDGTRLSIL.

This clonotype was counted between two and nine times. The J gene is TRBJ2-7, the V gene TRBV9; TRBD1 is a possible D gene (5 bases). The CDR3 has 15 amino acids. Trimming removed 0 bases from V and 1 base from J, with 11 bases in between. Germline values: CDR1 SGDLS, CDR2 YYNGEE. The DNA for the CDR3 is TGTGCCAGCAGCGTAGAGTCAGGGCTGTCCTACGAGCAGTACTTC. Translated: CASSVESGLSYEQYF.

The chain uses TRBV21-1 and TRBJ2-3. TRBV21-1 is annotated as a pseudogene. This CDR3 spans 12 amino acids. This CDR3 reads CASSKITDTQYF. CDR3 in DNA: TGTGCCAGCAGCAAAATCACAGATACGCAGTATTTT.

This clonotype was recorded many times. This rearrangement joins TRBV27 to TRBJ1-1; D gene uncertain. This CDR3 has 14 amino acids. Trimming removed 6 bases at V and 5 bases at J, with 16 bases between. Germline V gives CDR1 MNHEY, CDR2 SMNVEV (reference sequence). Here the CDR3 reads CASRPQWVRTEAFF. The CDR3 DNA reads as TGTGCCAGCAGGCCCCAGTGGGTGAGGACTGAAGCTTTCTTT.

This clonotype was seen many times. V gene TRBV20-1 combines with J gene TRBJ1-1; maybe TRBD1 (6 bases). V lost 2 bases, J lost 1 base, and 11 bases lay in between. Germline-derived CDR1 and CDR2 are DFQATT and SNEGSKA (reference sequence). The CDR3 is 14 amino acids. The CDR3 spells CSARRGARNTEAFF. The CDR3 DNA follows: TGCAGTGCTAGAAGGGGGGCAAGGAACACTGAAGCTTTCTTT.

The V and J genes are TRBV5-5 and TRBJ2-7, with 7 bases aligning to TRBD1. This CDR3 comprises 14 residues. Germline V gene lookup returns CDR1 SGHKS and CDR2 YYEKEE (reference sequence). V shed 4 bases and J 3 bases; nucleotides not matched to a gene: 7. CDR3: CASSAGQDNYEQYF. The CDR3 DNA reads TGTGCCAGCAGCGCCGGACAGGATAACTACGAGCAGTACTTC.

This clonotype was observed at least ten times. V and J are TRBV30 and TRBJ2-1; weak D call: TRBD2 (6 bases). Germline CDR1 reads GTSNPN; CDR2 reads SVGIG (reference sequence). The CDR3 runs 12 residues. Trimming stripped 0 bases from V and 8 bases from J, with 8 bases between. The CDR3 protein is CAWSVGGDEQFF. DNA for the CDR3: TGTGCCTGGAGTGTAGGCGGGGATGAGCAGTTCTTC.

The sample holds many counts of this clonotype. The V call is TRBV28, the J call TRBJ2-2; D ambiguous. The ends were cut back, 2 bases at V and 7 bases at J, with 11 bases in the middle. The length of the CDR3 is 14 residues. Germline V gene lookup returns CDR1 MDHEN and CDR2 SYDVKM. CDR3 DNA: TGTGCCAGCAGTTTAAACCCCGGCGGCGGGGAGCTGTTTTTT. Its translation is CASSLNPGGGELFF.

This clonotype was seen many times. The rearrangement links TRBV20-1 to TRBJ2-7; D possibly corresponds to TRBD2 (6 bases). The V end was cut by 3 bases, the J end by 0 bases, with 15 bases between. The CDR3 has 15 residues. Looked up from germline, CDR1 is DFQATT and CDR2 is SNEGSKA (reference sequence). The CDR3: CSASARGLTSYEQYF. CDR3 nucleotide sequence: TGCAGTGCTAGCGCCCGGGGGTTAACCTCCTACGAGCAGTACTTC.

The gene calls are TRBV9 and TRBJ2-5; TRBD2 is a possible D gene (6 bases). From germline, CDR1 is SGDLS and CDR2 YYNGEE. This CDR3 has 13 amino acids. Trimming left V 7 bases short and J 4 bases short, with 14 bases between. The CDR3 here is CASSPAGPETQYF. The CDR3 DNA follows: TGTGCCAGCTCCCCGGCGGGGCCAGAGACCCAGTACTTC. Together with reference TRBV9 and TRBJ2-5, the CDR3 gives the full variable domain: DSGVTQTPKHLITATGQRVTLRCSPRSGDLSVYWYQQSLDQGLQFLIQYYNGEERAKGNILERFSAQQFPDLHSELNLSSLELGDSALYFCASSPAGPETQYFGPGTRLLVL.

This clonotype has only a few counts. In DNA form, the CDR3 reads TGTGCCAGCAGCTTAGGGGGATTGACAGATACGCAGTATTTT. Translation: CASSLGGLTDTQYF. The chain combines TRBV7-2 with TRBJ2-3, with no clear D. CDR1 and CDR2 (germline): SGHTA, FQGNSA. V gave up 1 base and J gave up 3 bases, with 8 bases separating them. This CDR3 is built from 14 residues.

This clonotype was detected a few times. The gene calls are TRBV6-4 and TRBJ2-3, with 11 bases lining up with TRBD2. The ends lost 5 bases at V and 4 bases at J; junction bases unmatched: 5. Per germline, CDR1 MRHNA and CDR2 SNTAGT. The CDR3 consists of 15 residues. The CDR3 is CASSSLAGVADTQYF. Written as DNA, the CDR3 is TGTGCCAGCAGTTCACTAGCGGGAGTCGCAGATACGCAGTATTTT.

This clonotype was observed a few times. This sequence joins TRBV12-3 or TRBV12-4 and TRBJ2-7, with 8 positions matching TRBD2. V was pared by 5 bases and J by 5 bases, with 17 bases of the junction left unmatched. CDR3 size: 17 residues. CDR3 residues: CASSPILQAGALHEQYF. The CDR3 DNA is TGTGCCAGCAGTCCTATACTCCAAGCGGGAGCTCTCCACGAGCAGTACTTC.

The J gene is TRBJ2-3, the V gene TRBV9, with no clear D. Trimming took off 0 bases at V and 5 bases at J, with 7 bases between the two ends. Germline values: CDR1 SGDLS, CDR2 YYNGEE. The CDR3 loop spans 13 amino acids. The CDR3 DNA follows: TGTGCCAGCAGCGTAGGGGTGGTAGATACGCAGTATTTT. It specifies CASSVGVVDTQYF.

This clonotype has at least ten counts. The chain recombines TRBV28 with TRBJ1-1; 7 nucleotides line up with TRBD1. The ends lost 6 bases at V and 10 bases at J; junction bases unmatched: 8. The CDR3 has 12 residues. CDR1 and CDR2 from the germline V gene are MDHEN and SYDVKM. The CDR3 spells CASSPGQSGAFF. For the CDR3, the DNA is TGTGCCAGCAGCCCGGGACAGTCGGGAGCTTTCTTT.

This chain uses TRBV7-9 with TRBJ2-2, with 8 bases that match TRBD1. Germline V gene sequence: CDR1 SEHNR, CDR2 FQNEAQ (reference sequence). V shed 5 bases and J 3 bases; nucleotides not matched to a gene: 5. The length of the CDR3 is 15 residues. DNA of the CDR3: TGTGCCAGCAGCCCGCCAGGGGGCCACACCGGGGAGCTGTTTTTT. Amino acid sequence: CASSPPGGHTGELFF.

The chain recombines TRBV5-8 with TRBJ1-1, with 7 bases matching TRBD1. Per germline, CDR1 SGHTS and CDR2 YDEGEE. Trimming at V came to 4 bases and at J to 2 bases, leaving 8 bases not matched to a gene. The CDR3 loop spans 15 amino acids. The CDR3 protein is CASSKGQLFNTEAFF. The CDR3 DNA sequence: TGTGCCAGCAGCAAGGGACAGCTATTTAACACTGAAGCTTTCTTT.

This clonotype was seen only a few times. This chain links TRBV12-3 or TRBV12-4 with TRBJ1-2; no reliable D call. CDR3 length equals 13 residues. The V gene lost 5 bases and the J gene lost 4 bases, with 11 bases spanning the gap. CDR3 nucleotides: TGTGCCAGCAGTGTCGACGCCTCCTATGGCTACACCTTC. Its translation: CASSVDASYGYTF.

This clonotype was seen repeatedly, ten times or more. J is TRBJ1-3 and V is TRBV9; the match to TRBD1 covers 9 bases. The germline gives CDR1 SGDLS, CDR2 YYNGEE. The CDR3 length is 13 residues. Germline trimming cut 4 bases from V and 7 bases from J; bases unmatched to any gene: 3. The CDR3 loop is CASSPGQGNTIYF. For the CDR3, the DNA is TGTGCCAGCAGCCCCGGACAGGGGAACACCATATATTTT.

This clonotype was observed many times. The rearrangement uses TRBV7-9 and TRBJ1-5; D gene ambiguous. The CDR3 has 12 residues. V was shortened by 3 bases and J by 5 bases, with 5 bases between the two germline ends. Germline CDR1 SEHNR, CDR2 FQNEAQ (reference sequence). The CDR3 region has the DNA TGTGCCAGCAGCTTGGAGGATCAGCCCCAGCATTTT. Translated: CASSLEDQPQHF.

This clonotype was detected ten times or more. The genes are TRBV7-2 and TRBJ2-1; TRBD2 might be the D (6 bases). CDR3 length: 15 amino acids. Germline CDR1 reads SGHTA; CDR2 reads FQGNSA. V was shortened by 2 bases and J by 7 bases, with 15 bases between the two germline ends. CDR3: CASSLNLRAGNEQFF. In DNA, the CDR3 is TGTGCCAGCAGCTTAAATTTGCGGGCGGGGAATGAGCAGTTCTTC.

This clonotype was seen a handful of times. This chain uses TRBV12-3 or TRBV12-4 with TRBJ1-1, with D possibly being TRBD1 (5 bases). The CDR3 is 15 amino acids. Trimming removed 1 base at V and 5 bases at J, with 14 bases between. The CDR3 sequence: CASSLGQGSRTEAFF. The DNA for the CDR3 is TGTGCCAGCAGTTTAGGGCAGGGTAGTAGGACTGAAGCTTTCTTT.

This clonotype was detected a few times. This chain joins TRBV7-9 and TRBJ2-7; weak D call: TRBD1 (5 bases). The V end lost 0 bases, the J end lost 2 bases, and 11 bases lay between the germline ends. The CDR3 runs 15 residues. Germline-derived CDR1 and CDR2 are SEHNR and FQNEAQ (reference sequence). CDR3 sequence reads: CASSLALGQTYEQYF. DNA for the CDR3: TGTGCCAGCAGCTTAGCCCTAGGACAAACCTACGAGCAGTACTTC.

Turning to this clonotype: A read error may produce the germline difference seen at one junction end. In nucleotides, the CDR3 is TGTGTCAGCCGCGAAAACAATGAGCAGTTCTTC. It specifies CVSRENNEQFF. The rearrangement links TRBV6-2 or TRBV6-3 to TRBJ2-1; unclear D gene. CDR1 and CDR2 (germline): MNHEY, SVGEGT. The CDR3 extends over 11 amino acids.

The gene calls are TRBV28 and TRBJ2-1; 9 bases map to TRBD1. Trimming cost V 8 bases and J 6 bases; bases outside gene matches: 8. Germline loops: CDR1 MDHEN, CDR2 SYDVKM. The CDR3 has 14 amino acids. CDR3 in amino acids: CASGKGQGSNEQFF. CDR3 coding DNA: TGTGCCAGCGGGAAAGGACAGGGGAGCAATGAGCAGTTCTTC.